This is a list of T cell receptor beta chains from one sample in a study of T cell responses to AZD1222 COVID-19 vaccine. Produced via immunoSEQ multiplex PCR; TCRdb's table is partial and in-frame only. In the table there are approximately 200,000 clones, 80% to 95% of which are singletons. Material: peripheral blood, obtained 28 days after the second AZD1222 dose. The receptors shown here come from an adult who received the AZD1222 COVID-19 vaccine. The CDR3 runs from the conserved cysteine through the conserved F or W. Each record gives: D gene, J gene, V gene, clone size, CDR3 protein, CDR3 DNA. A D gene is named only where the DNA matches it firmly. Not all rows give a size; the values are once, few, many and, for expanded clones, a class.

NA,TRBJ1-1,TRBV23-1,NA,CASSLLTIRGPRAFF,TGCGCCAGCAGTCTTTTAACCATCCGTGGGCCGCGGGCTTTCTTT
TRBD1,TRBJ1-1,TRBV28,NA,CASSPHRGKLGTEAFF,TGTGCCAGCAGTCCTCACAGGGGGAAGTTGGGCACTGAAGCTTTCTTT
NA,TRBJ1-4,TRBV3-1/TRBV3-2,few,CASSQTAPSGEKLFF,TGTGCCAGCAGCCAAACGGCCCCGTCCGGTGAAAAACTGTTTTTT
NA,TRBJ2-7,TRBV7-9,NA,CASSFPPAAYEQYF,TGTGCCAGCAGCTTCCCCCCTGCGGCCTACGAGCAGTACTTC
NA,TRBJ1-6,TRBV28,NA,CASSSAKSPLHF,TGTGCCAGCAGTTCCGCCAAGTCACCCCTCCACTTT
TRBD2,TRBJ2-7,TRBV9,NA,CASSEGGAGGRASEQYF,TGTGCCAGCAGCGAAGGGGGTGCGGGGGGGAGGGCCTCCGAGCAGTACTTC
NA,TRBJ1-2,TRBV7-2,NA,CASSFFTGPNYGYTF,TGTGCCAGCAGCTTCTTTACAGGGCCTAACTATGGCTACACCTTC
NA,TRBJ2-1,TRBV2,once,CASTSDPAFEQFF,TGTGCCAGCACTAGCGACCCCGCTTTTGAGCAGTTCTTC
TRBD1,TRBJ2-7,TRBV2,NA,CASVRGTGTYEQYF,TGTGCCAGCGTCAGGGGGACAGGGACCTACGAGCAGTACTTC
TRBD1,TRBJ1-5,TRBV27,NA,CASSSGTGYQPQHF,TGTGCCAGCAGTTCCGGGACAGGGTATCAGCCCCAGCATTTT
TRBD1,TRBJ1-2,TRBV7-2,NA,CASSPQGEGYGYTF,TGTGCCAGCAGCCCACAGGGGGAGGGCTATGGCTACACCTTC
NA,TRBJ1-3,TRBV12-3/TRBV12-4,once,CASSLRNHYF,TGTGCCAGCAGTTTGAGGAACCACTATTTT
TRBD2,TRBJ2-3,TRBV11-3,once,CASSLDLPLLAEPSTDTQYF,TGTGCCAGCAGCTTAGACCTCCCATTACTAGCGGAGCCTAGCACAGATACGCAGTATTTT
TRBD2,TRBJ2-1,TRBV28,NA,CASSLASGSYNEQFF,TGTGCCAGCAGTTTGGCTAGCGGGTCCTACAATGAGCAGTTCTTC
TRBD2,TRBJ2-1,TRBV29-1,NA,CSVEPSWTSGMPYNEQFF,TGCAGCGTTGAACCTTCATGGACTAGCGGGATGCCGTACAATGAGCAGTTCTTC
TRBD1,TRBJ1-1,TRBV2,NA,CASNVQGEAFF,TGTGCCAGCAACGTACAGGGGGAAGCTTTCTTT
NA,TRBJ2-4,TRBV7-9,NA,CASSPHSLGNIQYF,TGTGCCAGCAGCCCCCACAGTCTAGGAAACATTCAGTACTTC
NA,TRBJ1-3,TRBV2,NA,CASSEEAGNTIYF,TGTGCCAGCAGTGAAGAGGCGGGAAACACCATATATTTT
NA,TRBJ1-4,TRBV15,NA,CATSRDPNEKLFF,TGTGCCACCAGCAGAGATCCTAATGAAAAACTGTTTTTT
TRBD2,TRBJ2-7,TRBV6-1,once,CASSGFLTSGDYEQYF,TGTGCCAGCAGTGGCTTCCTTACTAGCGGGGACTACGAGCAGTACTTC
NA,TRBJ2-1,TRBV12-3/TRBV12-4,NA,CASNRGVNEQFF,TGTGCCAGCAATAGGGGAGTAAATGAGCAGTTCTTC
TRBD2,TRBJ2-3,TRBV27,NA,CASSFGPPGLAGGTDTQYF,TGTGCCAGCAGTTTCGGTCCCCCGGGACTAGCGGGAGGCACAGATACGCAGTATTTT
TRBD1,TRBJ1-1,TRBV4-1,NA,CASRKGRGRNLEAFF,TGCGCCAGCAGAAAAGGTAGGGGGCGGAATCTTGAAGCTTTCTTT
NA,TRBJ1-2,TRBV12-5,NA,CASGLATQDGYTF,TGTGCTAGTGGCCTCGCGACTCAGGATGGCTACACCTTC
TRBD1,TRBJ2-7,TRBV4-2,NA,CASSQEITGAPYEQYF,TGTGCCAGCAGCCAAGAAATCACAGGGGCCCCCTACGAGCAGTACTTC
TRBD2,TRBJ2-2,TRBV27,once,CASRDPIAGGLWNTGELFF,TGTGCCAGCAGGGACCCAATAGCGGGAGGGTTGTGGAACACCGGGGAGCTGTTTTTT
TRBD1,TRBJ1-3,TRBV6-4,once,CASRLTGGSGNTIYF,TGTGCCAGCAGACTAACAGGGGGCTCTGGAAACACCATATATTTT
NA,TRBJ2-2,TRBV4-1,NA,CASSKGRTGELFF,TGCGCCAGCAGCAAAGGACGCACCGGGGAGCTGTTTTTT
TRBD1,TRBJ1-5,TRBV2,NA,CASSPETGGNQPQHF,TGTGCCAGCAGCCCTGAGACAGGGGGCAATCAGCCCCAGCATTTT
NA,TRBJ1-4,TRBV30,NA,CAWRLTASEKLFF,TGTGCCTGGAGGCTTACTGCTTCTGAAAAACTGTTTTTT
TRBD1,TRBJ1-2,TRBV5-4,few,CASSLRRQGTDGYTF,TGTGCCAGCAGCTTGAGACGACAGGGGACCGATGGCTACACCTTC
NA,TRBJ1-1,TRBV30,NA,CAWSQDMNTEAFF,TGTGCCTGGAGTCAGGACATGAACACTGAAGCTTTCTTT
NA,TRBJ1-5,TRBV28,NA,CASRDQGSKPQHF,TGTGCCAGCAGAGACCAGGGGAGTAAGCCCCAGCATTTT
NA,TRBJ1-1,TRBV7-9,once,CASSLVQGRNTEAFF,TGTGCCAGCAGCTTAGTTCAGGGGCGGAACACTGAAGCTTTCTTT
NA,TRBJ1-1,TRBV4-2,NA,CASSQVDTEAFF,TGTGCCAGCAGCCAAGTGGATACGGAAGCTTTCTTT
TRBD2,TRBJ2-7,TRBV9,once,CASSGGLASDEQYF,TGTGCCAGCAGCGGCGGACTAGCATCCGACGAGCAGTACTTC
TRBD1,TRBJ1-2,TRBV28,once,CASSGRQGYGYTF,TGTGCCAGCAGTGGTCGACAGGGCTATGGCTACACCTTC
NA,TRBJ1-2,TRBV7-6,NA,CASSLEAGERGAYGYTF,TGTGCCAGCAGCTTAGAGGCAGGGGAGCGCGGGGCCTATGGCTACACCTTC
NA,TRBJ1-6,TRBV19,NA,CASSREMDSSYSPLHF,TGTGCCAGTAGTAGAGAGATGGACAGCAGTTATTCACCCCTCCACTTT
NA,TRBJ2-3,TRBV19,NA,CASSMVQDTQYF,TGTGCCAGTAGTATGGTCCAAGATACGCAGTATTTT
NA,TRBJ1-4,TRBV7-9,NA,CASSLGGFATNEKLFF,TGTGCCAGCAGCTTAGGCGGGTTTGCAACTAATGAAAAACTGTTTTTT
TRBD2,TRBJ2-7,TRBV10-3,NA,CAIRTGLAGAYEQYF,TGTGCCATCAGGACCGGACTAGCGGGAGCGTACGAGCAGTACTTC
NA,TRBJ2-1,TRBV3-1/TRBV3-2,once,CASSHSGEQFF,TGTGCCAGCAGCCATTCCGGGGAGCAGTTCTTC
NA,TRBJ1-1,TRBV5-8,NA,CASSLDGGSTEAFF,TGTGCCAGCAGCTTGGACGGGGGGAGCACTGAAGCTTTCTTT
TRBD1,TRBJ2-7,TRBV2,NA,CASSELGTGTYEQYF,TGTGCCAGCAGTGAATTAGGGACAGGGACCTACGAGCAGTACTTC
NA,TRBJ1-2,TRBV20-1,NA,CSARGGLGYTF,TGCAGTGCTAGAGGTGGTCTAGGCTACACCTTC
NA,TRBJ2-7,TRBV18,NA,CASSPPSAGYYEQYF,TGTGCCAGCTCACCCCCTTCGGCAGGTTACTACGAGCAGTACTTC
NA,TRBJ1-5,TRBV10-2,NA,CASRQWGDQPQHF,TGCGCCAGCAGACAATGGGGGGACCAGCCCCAGCATTTT
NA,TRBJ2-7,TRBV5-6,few,CASSLERTYEQYF,TGTGCCAGCAGCTTGGAACGGACCTACGAGCAGTACTTC
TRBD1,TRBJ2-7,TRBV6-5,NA,CASSYGTEAYEQYF,TGTGCCAGCAGTTATGGGACAGAAGCCTACGAGCAGTACTTC
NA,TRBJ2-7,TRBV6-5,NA,CASSYTAGHAYEQYF,TGTGCCAGCAGTTACACCGCGGGACATGCCTACGAGCAGTACTTC
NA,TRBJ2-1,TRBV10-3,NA,CAISWQGGNEQFF,TGTGCCATCAGTTGGCAGGGGGGCAATGAGCAGTTCTTC
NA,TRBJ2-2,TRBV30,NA,CASQGQGARLAGGTTGELFF,TGTGCCTCCCAGGGACAGGGGGCGCGACTAGCGGGAGGTACCACCGGGGAGCTGTTTTTT
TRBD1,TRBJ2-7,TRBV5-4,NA,CASSRQGQGTYEQYF,TGTGCCAGCAGCAGGCAGGGACAGGGGACCTACGAGCAGTACTTC
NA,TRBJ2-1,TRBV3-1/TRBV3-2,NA,CASSQVTIDEQFF,TGTGCCAGCTCCCAGGTTACTATCGATGAGCAGTTCTTC